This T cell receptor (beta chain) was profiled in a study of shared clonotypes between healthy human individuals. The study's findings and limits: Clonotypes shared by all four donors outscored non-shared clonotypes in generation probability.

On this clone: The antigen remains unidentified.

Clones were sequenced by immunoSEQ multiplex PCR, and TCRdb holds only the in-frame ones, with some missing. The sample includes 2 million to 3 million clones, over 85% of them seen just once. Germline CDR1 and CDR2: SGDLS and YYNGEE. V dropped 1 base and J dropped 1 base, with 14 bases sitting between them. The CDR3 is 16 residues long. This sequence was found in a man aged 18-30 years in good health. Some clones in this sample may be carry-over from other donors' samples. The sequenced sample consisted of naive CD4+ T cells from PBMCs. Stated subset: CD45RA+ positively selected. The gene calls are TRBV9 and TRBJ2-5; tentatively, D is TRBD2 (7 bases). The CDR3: CASSVRGGGPQETQYF. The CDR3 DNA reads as TGTGCCAGCAGCGTAAGGGGGGGAGGTCCCCAAGAGACCCAGTACTTC.